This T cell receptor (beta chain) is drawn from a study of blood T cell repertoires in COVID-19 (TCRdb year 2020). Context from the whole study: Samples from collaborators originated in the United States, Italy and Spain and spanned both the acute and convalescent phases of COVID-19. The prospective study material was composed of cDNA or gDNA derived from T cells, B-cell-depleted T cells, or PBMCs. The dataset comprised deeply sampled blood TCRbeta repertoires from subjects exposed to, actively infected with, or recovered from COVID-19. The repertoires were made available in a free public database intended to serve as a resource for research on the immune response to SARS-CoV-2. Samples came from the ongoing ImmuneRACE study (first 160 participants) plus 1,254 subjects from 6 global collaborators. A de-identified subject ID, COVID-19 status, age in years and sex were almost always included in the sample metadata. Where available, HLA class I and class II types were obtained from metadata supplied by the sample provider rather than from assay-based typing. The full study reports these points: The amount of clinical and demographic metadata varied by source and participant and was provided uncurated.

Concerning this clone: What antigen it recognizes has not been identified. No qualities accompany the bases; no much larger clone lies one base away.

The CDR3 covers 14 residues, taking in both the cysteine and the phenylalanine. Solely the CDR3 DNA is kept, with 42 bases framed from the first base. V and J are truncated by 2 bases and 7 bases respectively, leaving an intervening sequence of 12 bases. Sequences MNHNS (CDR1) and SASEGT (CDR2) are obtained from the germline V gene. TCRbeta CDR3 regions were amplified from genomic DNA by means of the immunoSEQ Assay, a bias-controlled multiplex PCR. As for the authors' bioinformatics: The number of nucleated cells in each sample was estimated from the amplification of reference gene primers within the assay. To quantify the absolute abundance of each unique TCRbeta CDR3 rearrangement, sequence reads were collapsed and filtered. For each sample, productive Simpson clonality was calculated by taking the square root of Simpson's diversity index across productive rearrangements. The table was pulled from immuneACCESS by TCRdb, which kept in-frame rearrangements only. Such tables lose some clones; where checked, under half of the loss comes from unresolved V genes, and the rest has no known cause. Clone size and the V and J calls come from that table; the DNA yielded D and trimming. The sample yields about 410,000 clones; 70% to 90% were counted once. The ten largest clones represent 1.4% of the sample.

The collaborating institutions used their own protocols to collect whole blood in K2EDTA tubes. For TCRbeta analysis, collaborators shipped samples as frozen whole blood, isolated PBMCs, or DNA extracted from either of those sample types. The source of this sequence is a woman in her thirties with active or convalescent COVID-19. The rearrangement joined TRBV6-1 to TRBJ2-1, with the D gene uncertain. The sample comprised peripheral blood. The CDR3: CASSENPLENEQFF. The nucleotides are TGTGCCAGCAGTGAAAACCCCCTAGAAAATGAGCAGTTCTTC.